Listed here are 18 T cell receptor beta chains from one sample, sequenced in a study of early T cells in non-severe SARS-CoV-2 infection (dated by TCRdb to about 2021). Library method: 5' RACE. TCRdb names NextSeq 500 as the instrument used. TCRdb trimmed the raw reads at Q25, called clones with MiXCR and kept productive beta chains. Identical CDR3 protein sequences are pooled into one entry, listed with their most common genes and DNA. The sample table lists some 80,000 distinct CDR3 sequences, around 13% of them with a count of one. The ten largest clones capture roughly 1.4% of the sample. Sample: whole blood. The receptors derive from an adult who was a healthcare worker with PCR-confirmed SARS-CoV-2 infection or an uninfected control (not recorded which).

The chain recombines TRBV15 with TRBJ1-3, with D perhaps matching TRBD1 (5 bases). The CDR3 runs to 16 residues. The germline V gene encodes CDR1 LNHNV and CDR2 YYDKDF (reference sequence). The germline V and J ends were trimmed by 0 bases and 2 bases, with 11 bases remaining between them. Written as DNA, the CDR3 is TGTGCCACCAGCAGAGATCTGGCCAGGGCTGGAAACACCATATATTTT. As protein: CATSRDLARAGNTIYF. The entire variable domain, with the rest obtained from reference TRBV15 and TRBJ1-3, is as follows: DAMVIQNPRYQVTQFGKPVTLSCSQTLNHNVMYWYQQKSSQAPKLLFHYYDKDFNNEADTPDNFQSRRPNTSFCFLDIRSPGLGDTAMYLCATSRDLARAGNTIYFGEGSWLTVV.

The chain uses TRBV7-9 and TRBJ2-7; the match to TRBD1 covers 8 bases. The junction had 6 bases not matched to a gene; V was cut back by 5 bases and J by 3 bases. This CDR3 comprises 14 residues. Germline values: CDR1 SEHNR, CDR2 FQNEAQ (reference sequence). CDR3 DNA: TGTGCCAGCAGCCCGGAGGACAGGGACTACGAGCAGTACTTC. Protein: CASSPEDRDYEQYF.

This clonotype was observed once. V and J are TRBV5-1 and TRBJ2-3; no reliable D call. V was clipped by 0 bases and J by 0 bases, with 11 bases between them. In germline, CDR1 is SGHRS, CDR2 YFSETQ. The CDR3 contains 16 residues. The CDR3 DNA reads as TGCGCCAGCAGCTTGGATCCGGTTTTTAGCACAGATACGCAGTATTTT. Protein product: CASSLDPVFSTDTQYF.

This clonotype was detected ten times or more. This sequence joins TRBV5-1 and TRBJ2-5; D call uncertain. V gave up 5 bases and J gave up 5 bases, with 19 bases separating them. Germline V gene lookup returns CDR1 SGHRS and CDR2 YFSETQ. There are 15 residues in the CDR3. The CDR3 is CASSLTRGLGETQYF. The DNA for the CDR3 is TGCGCCAGCAGTCTCACCCGAGGCCTTGGGGAGACCCAGTACTTC.

This clonotype was recorded at least ten times. The chain links TRBV4-3 to TRBJ2-5; D is perhaps TRBD1 or TRBD2 (5 bases each). The V gene lost 1 base and the J gene lost 5 bases, with 20 bases spanning the gap. CDR3 size: 17 residues. Germline CDR1 and CDR2: LGHNA and YSLEER. Written as DNA, the CDR3 is TGCGCCAGCAGCCAAGCAACCGGGATCGCCGGGACGGAGACCCAGTACTTC. Its translation is CASSQATGIAGTETQYF.

This clonotype was counted only a few times. This chain uses TRBV7-9 with TRBJ2-3, with 8 bases aligning to TRBD2. Trimming cost V 3 bases and J 5 bases; bases outside gene matches: 1. The CDR3 length is 13 residues. Looked up from germline, CDR1 is SEHNR and CDR2 is FQNEAQ (reference sequence). The CDR3 is CASSFAGGDTQYF. The CDR3 nucleotides read TGTGCCAGCAGCTTTGCGGGGGGAGATACGCAGTATTTT.

In its sample, this clonotype was seen a few times. The V gene is TRBV7-9, the J gene TRBJ2-3; TRBD2 matches 8 bases. The V gene's germline CDR1 is SEHNR and CDR2 FQNEAQ (reference sequence). The CDR3 spans 20 residues. The J segment lost 5 bases and the V segment lost 4 bases, leaving 23 bases of the junction unmatched. DNA for the CDR3: TGTGCCAGCAGCTCTGTTCTCCTCTTGGGGGAGCGGGGGAGGGGAGATACGCAGTATTTT. It specifies CASSSVLLLGERGRGDTQYF.

This clonotype came up many times. The genes are TRBV2 and TRBJ1-2, with 7 nucleotides matching TRBD1. The V gene end was trimmed by 7 bases and the J gene end by 5 bases; junction bases not matched to a gene: 10. Germline CDR1 reads SNHLY; CDR2 reads FYNNEI. The CDR3 totals 14 residues. The CDR3 region is CASIRQGFSYGYTF. CDR3 coding DNA: TGTGCCAGCATAAGACAGGGTTTCTCGTATGGCTACACCTTC.

This clonotype showed up just a few times. This chain uses TRBV12-3 or TRBV12-4 with TRBJ2-7; maybe TRBD2 (6 bases). V was pared by 3 bases and J by 6 bases, with 9 bases between. The CDR3 contains 12 residues. This CDR3 is CASSLRDLEQYF. The CDR3 nucleotides read TGTGCCAGCAGTTTGCGGGATCTCGAGCAGTACTTC.

The chain has TRBV6-2 or TRBV6-3 and TRBJ2-5, with D uncertain. The CDR3 contains 14 residues. Germline lookup yields CDR1 MNHEY and CDR2 SVGEGT. Trimming stripped 5 bases from V and 5 bases from J, with 15 bases between. The CDR3 DNA reads TGTGCCAGCAGTGCTCTCCGGGCGGAGGAGACCCAGTACTTC. Translating gives CASSALRAEETQYF.

This clonotype appeared a few times. The chain uses TRBV7-9 and TRBJ1-4; unclear D gene. This CDR3 has 12 amino acids. In germline, CDR1 is SEHNR, CDR2 FQNEAQ (reference sequence). V was pared by 5 bases and J by 8 bases, with 9 bases between. CDR3 region: CASSPTTEKLFF. The CDR3 nucleotides are TGTGCCAGCAGCCCGACGACAGAAAAACTGTTTTTT.

The table lists this clonotype with many counts. V is TRBV29-1 and J is TRBJ1-3; a possible D gene is TRBD1 (6 bases). Germline assignment: CDR1 SQVTM and CDR2 ANQGSEA. The CDR3 is 14 residues long. V lost 0 bases to trimming and J lost 8 bases, with 14 bases between them. CDR3 sequence (DNA): TGCAGCGTTGAAGATCCAGGGGTTCGGGACACCATATATTTT. This encodes CSVEDPGVRDTIYF.

This clonotype was observed at least ten times. The rearrangement uses TRBV20-1 and TRBJ2-3; a weak D match, TRBD2 (6 bases). The CDR3 has 16 residues. V was shortened by 5 bases and J by 7 bases, with 25 bases between the two germline ends. Looked up from germline, CDR1 is DFQATT and CDR2 is SNEGSKA (reference sequence). The CDR3 coding sequence is TGCAGTGCTGCCAGACTAGTCGATGGGGATCTGCATACGCAGTATTTT. Its protein product is CSAARLVDGDLHTQYF.

This clonotype was seen many times. The chain joins TRBV20-1 to TRBJ1-6; a possible D gene is TRBD1 (5 bases). V was trimmed by 0 bases and J by 8 bases, leaving 14 bases between them. The CDR3 is made up of 15 amino acids. Per germline, CDR1 DFQATT and CDR2 SNEGSKA (reference sequence). CDR3 nucleotide sequence: TGCAGTGCTAGAGATAGCATACGAGGGGATTCACCCCTCCACTTT. Translated, it gives CSARDSIRGDSPLHF.

The genes are TRBV29-1 and TRBJ2-1; perhaps TRBD1 as D (5 bases). The CDR3 contains 13 residues. Germline V gene sequence: CDR1 SQVTM, CDR2 ANQGSEA. V was pared by 4 bases and J by 4 bases, with 11 bases between. In DNA, the CDR3 is TGCAGCGTTGCCAGGGCCGCGTACAATGAGCAGTTCTTC. Protein sequence: CSVARAAYNEQFF.

The V and J genes are TRBV6-6 and TRBJ2-5; TRBD1 matches at 7 bases. With 7 bases clipped from V and 2 bases from J, the junction kept 4 bases outside the gene matches. The CDR3 contains 13 residues. Per the germline V gene, CDR1 is MNHNY and CDR2 is SVGAGI (reference sequence). The CDR3 protein is CASTGQAQETQYF. The CDR3 region has the DNA TGTGCCAGCACCGGACAGGCTCAAGAGACCCAGTACTTC.

The chain carries TRBV20-1 and TRBJ2-7; 9 bases are a match to TRBD1. Germline CDR1 is DFQATT and CDR2 is SNEGSKA (reference sequence). This CDR3 comprises 14 residues. J lost 5 bases, V lost 5 bases, and 10 bases had no gene match. CDR3 bases: TGCAGTGCTTGTAGCCGGGACAGGGACGACGAGCAGTACTTC. Amino acid sequence: CSACSRDRDDEQYF.

This clonotype was observed many times. This chain links TRBV20-1 with TRBJ1-4; D is unclear. This CDR3 region has 16 residues. Germline V gives CDR1 DFQATT, CDR2 SNEGSKA (reference sequence). V lost 3 bases and J 8 bases, leaving 22 bases between the germline ends. The CDR3 nucleotides read TGCAGTGCTAGTGGTGGTCCGACGTGGAGTATGGAAAAACTGTTTTTT. This sequence encodes CSASGGPTWSMEKLFF.